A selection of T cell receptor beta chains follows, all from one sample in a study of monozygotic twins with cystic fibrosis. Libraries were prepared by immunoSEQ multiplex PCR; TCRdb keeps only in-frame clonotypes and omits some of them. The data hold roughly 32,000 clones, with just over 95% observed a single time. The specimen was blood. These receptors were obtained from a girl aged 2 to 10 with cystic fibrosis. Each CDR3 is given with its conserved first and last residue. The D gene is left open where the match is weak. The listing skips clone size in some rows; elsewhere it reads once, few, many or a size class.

CDR3 protein: CASSPTASYEQYF
CDR3 DNA: TGTGCCAGCAGCCCCACTGCCTCCTACGAGCAGTACTTC
J gene: TRBJ2-7
CDR3 length: 13
clone size: -
D gene: -
V gene: TRBV7-2

CDR3 protein: CASKDRDGNQPQHF
CDR3 DNA: TGTGCCAGCAAAGACAGGGATGGCAATCAGCCCCAGCATTTT
J gene: TRBJ1-5
CDR3 length: 14
clone size: -
D gene: TRBD1
V gene: TRBV2

CDR3 protein: CASSIQGAPNQPQHF
CDR3 DNA: TGCGCCAGCAGTATACAGGGGGCTCCCAATCAGCCCCAGCATTTT
J gene: TRBJ1-5
CDR3 length: 15
clone size: once
D gene: TRBD1
V gene: TRBV5-1

CDR3 protein: CASSSRGKPQHF
CDR3 DNA: TGTGCCAGCAGCTCTCGGGGGAAGCCCCAGCATTTT
J gene: TRBJ1-5
CDR3 length: 12
clone size: once
D gene: -
V gene: TRBV13

CDR3 protein: CASSTRRDGETQYF
CDR3 DNA: TGTGCCAGCAGTACGCGCCGGGACGGCGAGACCCAGTACTTC
J gene: TRBJ2-5
CDR3 length: 14
clone size: -
D gene: -
V gene: TRBV27

CDR3 protein: CASSIQANGPYEQYF
CDR3 DNA: TGTGCCAGTAGTATACAGGCCAATGGGCCCTACGAGCAGTACTTC
J gene: TRBJ2-7
CDR3 length: 15
clone size: -
D gene: -
V gene: TRBV19

CDR3 protein: CASSLEPGAGYTF
CDR3 DNA: TGCGCCAGCAGCTTGGAACCAGGGGCCGGCTACACCTTC
J gene: TRBJ1-2
CDR3 length: 13
clone size: -
D gene: -
V gene: TRBV5-1

CDR3 protein: CSVEGLGETQYF
CDR3 DNA: TGCAGCGTGGAGGGCCTAGGTGAGACCCAGTACTTC
J gene: TRBJ2-5
CDR3 length: 12
clone size: -
D gene: -
V gene: TRBV29-1

CDR3 protein: CASSLAGQGGTGELFF
CDR3 DNA: TGTGCCAGCAGCTTAGCGGGACAGGGCGGCACCGGGGAGCTGTTTTTT
J gene: TRBJ2-2
CDR3 length: 16
clone size: once
D gene: TRBD1
V gene: TRBV7-2

CDR3 protein: CAWKGTTTVVYEQYF
CDR3 DNA: TGTGCCTGGAAAGGGACAACTACCGTCGTCTACGAGCAGTACTTC
J gene: TRBJ2-7
CDR3 length: 15
clone size: -
D gene: -
V gene: TRBV30

CDR3 protein: CASSRTGFERGYTF
CDR3 DNA: TGTGCCAGTAGTCGAACAGGGTTCGAGCGTGGCTACACCTTC
J gene: TRBJ1-2
CDR3 length: 14
clone size: -
D gene: -
V gene: TRBV19

CDR3 protein: CASSVRGYTDTQYF
CDR3 DNA: TGTGCCAGCAGCGTTCGTGGGTACACAGATACGCAGTATTTT
J gene: TRBJ2-3
CDR3 length: 14
clone size: -
D gene: -
V gene: TRBV9

CDR3 protein: CASSLFGVGYYTF
CDR3 DNA: TGTGCCAGCAGCTTATTTGGGGTTGGGTACTACACCTTC
J gene: TRBJ1-2
CDR3 length: 13
clone size: -
D gene: -
V gene: TRBV7-9

CDR3 protein: CASSTQGGNTEAFF
CDR3 DNA: TGTGCCAGCAGCACTCAAGGAGGGAACACTGAAGCTTTCTTT
J gene: TRBJ1-1
CDR3 length: 14
clone size: few
D gene: -
V gene: TRBV7-9

CDR3 protein: CASSERGQGDGYTF
CDR3 DNA: TGTGCCAGCAGTGAAAGGGGACAGGGGGATGGCTACACCTTC
J gene: TRBJ1-2
CDR3 length: 14
clone size: once
D gene: TRBD1
V gene: TRBV6-1

CDR3 protein: CASSSYRRVMNTEAFF
CDR3 DNA: TGTGCCAGCAGCTCCTACAGGAGGGTTATGAACACTGAAGCTTTCTTT
J gene: TRBJ1-1
CDR3 length: 16
clone size: -
D gene: -
V gene: TRBV5-5